The 14 T cell receptor beta chains below come from one sample, sequenced in a study of CD8 T cells in Susac syndrome. Random hexamers were used to reverse transcribe the RNA input (about 0.45 to 1 ug). Each CDR3 protein is one row after TCRdb ran MiXCR on the immunoSEQ multiplex PCR reads. The sample includes about 140,000 distinct CDR3 sequences, 94% of them seen just once. The source material was CD8+ T cells from PBMCs. These receptor sequences come from a human donor in good health.

The chain has TRBV6-6 and TRBJ2-5; D possibly matches TRBD1 or TRBD2 (5 bases each). V shed 6 bases and J shed 2 bases, with 19 bases lying between them. Germline V gene lookup returns CDR1 MNHNY and CDR2 SVGAGI (reference sequence). The CDR3 loop spans 16 amino acids. As DNA, the CDR3 is TGTGCCAGCAGCCAGTTTGGGGGAGTGGTACAAGAGACCCAGTACTTC. It codes for CASSQFGGVVQETQYF.

The chain uses TRBV7-9 and TRBJ2-1; D possibly corresponds to TRBD2 (6 bases). Germline assignment: CDR1 SEHNR and CDR2 FQNEAQ (reference sequence). V shed 4 bases and J shed 5 bases, with 18 bases lying between them. This CDR3 spans 16 amino acids. The CDR3 sequence is CASSSRGSGIDNEQFF. The CDR3 nucleotides are TGTGCCAGCAGCTCCCGGGGTAGCGGCATAGACAATGAGCAGTTCTTC. Filled out from reference TRBV7-9 and TRBJ2-1, the complete variable domain reads DTGVSQNPRHKITKRGQNVTFRCDPISEHNRLYWYRQTLGQGPEFLTYFQNEAQLEKSRLLSDRFSAERPKGSFSTLEIQRTEQGDSAMYLCASSSRGSGIDNEQFFGPGTRLTVL.

The rearrangement links TRBV12-3 or TRBV12-4 to TRBJ2-3; no definite D call. The V gene lost 3 bases and the J gene lost 0 bases, with 10 bases spanning the gap. The CDR3 covers 15 residues. The CDR3 spells CASSFLAASTDTQYF. The CDR3 DNA sequence: TGTGCCAGCAGTTTTTTGGCGGCTAGCACAGATACGCAGTATTTT.

The rearrangement uses TRBV27 and TRBJ1-2, with unresolved D. The CDR3 totals 13 residues. The V gene lost 3 bases and the J gene lost 2 bases, with 7 bases spanning the gap. Germline values: CDR1 MNHEY, CDR2 SMNVEV (reference sequence). The CDR3 region is CASSFGLNYGYTF. In nucleotides, the CDR3 is TGTGCCAGCAGTTTCGGGTTGAACTATGGCTACACCTTC.

This chain connects TRBV6-2 or TRBV6-3 to TRBJ2-7; no firm D call. Germline V CDR1 and CDR2: MNHEY, SVGEGT. The CDR3 runs 12 residues. V was clipped by 4 bases and J by 7 bases, with 11 bases between them. In DNA, the CDR3 is TGTGCCAGCAGTTCCAATACGGAGGAGCAGTACTTC. Translated, it gives CASSSNTEEQYF.

The CDR3 sequence is CASSSGPPGTYSNQPQHF. For the CDR3, the DNA is TGTGCCAGCAGTTCGGGACCGCCAGGAACCTATAGCAATCAGCCCCAGCATTTT. This chain connects TRBV27 to TRBJ1-5; D possibly corresponds to TRBD1 (5 bases). This CDR3 is built from 18 residues. The germline gives CDR1 MNHEY, CDR2 SMNVEV (reference sequence). Trimming stripped 4 bases from V and 0 bases from J, with 19 bases between.

The count of this clonotype is one. This chain joins TRBV9 and TRBJ2-7, with D unresolved. The CDR3 has 14 residues. Between the trimmed V and J ends, which lost 3 bases and 5 bases, there was a span of 15 bases. Germline V gene lookup returns CDR1 SGDLS and CDR2 YYNGEE. The CDR3 sequence: CASSASVGANEQYF. The CDR3, as DNA: TGTGCCAGCAGCGCCTCAGTGGGTGCTAACGAGCAGTACTTC.

The chain couples TRBV6-5 to TRBJ2-3; D possibly uses TRBD1 or TRBD2 (7 bases each). The length of the CDR3 is 14 residues. Per the germline V gene, CDR1 is MNHEY and CDR2 is SVGAGI. V lost 7 bases and J 3 bases, leaving 14 bases between the germline ends. The CDR3 is CASKRGRETDTQYF. CDR3 coding DNA: TGTGCCAGCAAAAGGGGGCGGGAGACAGATACGCAGTATTTT.

CDR3 nucleotide sequence: TGTGCCAGCAGCGAGGCGCCTGGACAGCCCCAGCATTTT. Its translation is CASSEAPGQPQHF. The V and J genes are TRBV9 and TRBJ1-5; D is unresolved. Germline V gene lookup returns CDR1 SGDLS and CDR2 YYNGEE. With 3 bases removed from V and 7 bases from J, the gap between germline ends came to 11 bases. The CDR3 spans 13 residues.

The genes are TRBV9 and TRBJ2-7; D may correspond to TRBD1 or TRBD2 (5 bases each). CDR1 and CDR2 (germline): SGDLS, YYNGEE. Trimming shortened V by 1 base and J by 7 bases, and 9 bases separated the two germline ends. The CDR3 runs 12 residues. CDR3 region: CASSVLEGEQYF. The CDR3 nucleotides are TGTGCCAGCAGCGTACTCGAGGGGGAGCAGTACTTC.

The J gene is TRBJ2-5, the V gene TRBV7-9, with 12 bases aligning to TRBD2. V shed 4 bases and J 3 bases; nucleotides not matched to a gene: 6. The germline CDR1 and CDR2 sequences are SEHNR and FQNEAQ (reference sequence). This CDR3 contains 16 residues. The CDR3 reads CASSSPRLAGEETQYF. DNA for the CDR3: TGTGCCAGCAGCTCTCCGCGACTAGCGGGAGAAGAGACCCAGTACTTC.

The V and J genes are TRBV7-2 and TRBJ2-1; 8 positions match TRBD2. The V segment lost 7 bases and the J segment 4 bases; nucleotides outside the gene matches: 12. Germline V gene data show CDR1 as SGHTA and CDR2 as FQGNSA. The CDR3 length is 16 residues. The CDR3 here is CASTLARASGYNEQFF. The CDR3 nucleotides read TGTGCCAGCACTCTAGCGCGGGCTAGCGGGTACAATGAGCAGTTCTTC.

This clonotype appeared once. The V call is TRBV4-3, the J call TRBJ1-2; D unresolved. V lost 6 bases, J lost 6 bases, and 14 bases lay in between. The CDR3 has 13 residues. Germline CDR1 is LGHNA and CDR2 is YSLEER. CDR3 in amino acids: CASRGLGTDGYTF. The CDR3 region has the DNA TGCGCCAGCAGGGGCTTGGGCACCGATGGCTACACCTTC.

V and J are TRBV29-1 and TRBJ2-1, with D perhaps TRBD1 or TRBD2 (6 bases each). The CDR3 length is 15 residues. Trimming shortened V by 4 bases and J by 4 bases, and 17 bases separated the two germline ends. Germline values: CDR1 SQVTM, CDR2 ANQGSEA. The CDR3 spells CSVVGASGQYNEQFF. CDR3 bases: TGCAGCGTTGTGGGGGCCAGCGGGCAGTACAATGAGCAGTTCTTC.